What follows are 20 T cell receptor beta chains derived from one specimen sequenced in a study of identical twins. TCRdb redid the calling of the 5' RACE reads with MiXCR, one entry per CDR3 protein. This table has a few hundred thousand distinct CDR3 sequences, roughly 9.9% appearing once. In addition, the sample was reused for a study of yellow fever vaccine responses in identical twins.

The sequenced sample consisted of PBMCs. Source of these receptors: a woman aged 18-30 years in good health.

This clonotype was observed a few times. The rearrangement joins TRBV7-2 to TRBJ2-7; no clear D gene. The CDR3 spans 16 residues. V shed 2 bases and J shed 4 bases, with 18 bases lying between them. Per the germline V gene, CDR1 is SGHTA and CDR2 is FQGNSA. CDR3 sequence (DNA): TGTGCCAGCAGCTTAACTCTTGGTAGGGTTCCATACGAGCAGTACTTC. Encoded protein: CASSLTLGRVPYEQYF.

The chain is built from TRBV6-2 or TRBV6-3 and TRBJ2-3, with 12 bases fitting TRBD2. CDR3 length: 17 residues. Trimming at V came to 2 bases and at J to 3 bases, leaving 6 bases not matched to a gene. Germline CDR1 is MNHEY and CDR2 is SVGEGT. CDR3 in amino acids: CASSYPGLAGLTDTQYF. As DNA, the CDR3 is TGTGCCAGCAGTTACCCGGGACTAGCGGGTCTTACAGATACGCAGTATTTT.

The chain couples TRBV7-2 to TRBJ2-1; TRBD1 agrees at 8 bases. Germline V CDR1 and CDR2: SGHTA, FQGNSA. This CDR3 has 14 amino acids. J gave up 4 bases and V 8 bases, and 7 bases lay outside the gene matches. CDR3 sequence reads: CASGPGQAYNEQFF. The CDR3 DNA reads TGTGCCAGCGGACCGGGACAGGCATACAATGAGCAGTTCTTC.

This clonotype occurred many times. The chain uses TRBV5-1 and TRBJ2-1, with 12 positions matching TRBD2. Trimming removed 2 bases from V and 2 bases from J; junction bases left unmatched: 5. This CDR3 has 17 amino acids. Germline V gene lookup returns CDR1 SGHRS and CDR2 YFSETQ. The CDR3 loop reads CASSFGLAGSAYNEQFF. CDR3 sequence (DNA): TGCGCCAGCAGCTTCGGACTAGCGGGATCAGCCTACAATGAGCAGTTCTTC.

The chain recombines TRBV12-3 or TRBV12-4 with TRBJ1-5, with a possible D match to TRBD1 (5 bases). The CDR3 spans 16 residues. V lost 5 bases to trimming and J lost 6 bases, with 20 bases between them. In DNA form, the CDR3 reads TGTGCCAGCAGTCTCGGGGCCGCGATCCTTAGTCAGCCCCAGCATTTT. Its translation: CASSLGAAILSQPQHF.

The J gene is TRBJ1-1, the V gene TRBV2; D is undetermined. The germline V gene has CDR1 SNHLY and CDR2 FYNNEI. The CDR3 consists of 11 residues. V was cut by 4 bases and J by 8 bases, with 8 bases left in between. The CDR3 DNA sequence: TGTGCCAGCAGTGTTGGAAGAGAAGCTTTCTTT. Its translation is CASSVGREAFF.

This clonotype was seen repeatedly, ten times or more. The V and J genes are TRBV2 and TRBJ2-2; 7 bases line up with TRBD1. Trimming cost V 5 bases and J 5 bases; bases outside gene matches: 11. Germline V gene lookup returns CDR1 SNHLY and CDR2 FYNNEI. This CDR3 has 16 amino acids. This chain's CDR3 is CASSHRGTVGTGELFF. CDR3 nucleotides: TGTGCCAGCAGTCACAGGGGAACGGTGGGAACCGGGGAGCTGTTTTTT.

There are a few counts of this clonotype. The chain carries TRBV20-1 and TRBJ2-5; 8 nucleotides align to TRBD2. This CDR3 has 15 residues. The J segment lost 5 bases and the V segment lost 6 bases, leaving 14 bases of the junction unmatched. Germline lookup yields CDR1 DFQATT and CDR2 SNEGSKA (reference sequence). As DNA, the CDR3 is TGCAGTGCACAGAGATCTAGCGGCGGGAGGGAGACCCAGTACTTC. This sequence encodes CSAQRSSGGRETQYF.

In its sample, this clonotype was seen a few times. CDR3: CATSRDPGGQETQYF. DNA for the CDR3: TGTGCCACCAGCAGAGATCCCGGGGGGCAAGAGACCCAGTACTTC. The V gene is TRBV15, the J gene TRBJ2-5, with 7 bases aligning to TRBD2. The CDR3 runs to 15 residues. Per germline, CDR1 LNHNV and CDR2 YYDKDF (reference sequence). After removal of 0 bases from V and 2 bases from J, the junction contained 3 bases not matched to a gene. Combining the CDR3 with reference TRBV15 and TRBJ2-5 gives the whole variable domain DAMVIQNPRYQVTQFGKPVTLSCSQTLNHNVMYWYQQKSSQAPKLLFHYYDKDFNNEADTPDNFQSRRPNTSFCFLDIRSPGLGDTAMYLCATSRDPGGQETQYFGPGTRLLVL.

This clonotype has just a few counts. V usage is TRBV18 and J usage is TRBJ2-7; D is undetermined. V shed 2 bases and J shed 3 bases, with 8 bases lying between them. Germline lookup yields CDR1 KGHSH and CDR2 LQKENI. CDR3 length equals 13 residues. The CDR3 DNA reads TGTGCCAGCTCACCAAGGCACGACTACGAGCAGTACTTC. Residues: CASSPRHDYEQYF.

This clonotype turned up a few times. The chain carries TRBV7-6 and TRBJ2-3; TRBD1 matches at 9 bases. V dropped 1 base and J dropped 5; count of bases not matched to a gene: 7. Germline lookup yields CDR1 SGHVS and CDR2 FNYEAQ. The CDR3 consists of 16 residues. The CDR3 region has the DNA TGTGCCAGCAGCTTAGAGACGACAGGGGGTGTAGATACGCAGTATTTT. It codes for CASSLETTGGVDTQYF. The full variable domain, with the rest looked up from reference TRBV7-6 and TRBJ2-3, is GAGVSQSPRYKVTKRGQDVALRCDPISGHVSLYWYRQALGQGPEFLTYFNYEAQQDKSGLPNDRFSAERPEGSISTLTIQRTEQRDSAMYRCASSLETTGGVDTQYFGPGTRLTVL.

The chain uses TRBV24-1 and TRBJ1-5; 7 bases line up with TRBD1. Germline-derived CDR1 and CDR2 are KGHDR and SFDVKD. J lost 1 base, V lost 4 bases, and 3 bases had no gene match. The CDR3 is 15 residues long. In DNA form, the CDR3 reads TGTGCCACCAGTGAGCCAGGGGGGAGCAATCAGCCCCAGCATTTT. It yields the protein CATSEPGGSNQPQHF.

This sequence joins TRBV11-2 and TRBJ2-1; 9 nucleotides line up with TRBD2. J was trimmed by 7 bases and V by 4 bases; bases with no gene match: 17. Germline assignment: CDR1 SGHAT and CDR2 FQNNGV. The CDR3 sequence is 18 residues long. CDR3 in amino acids: CASSSGGSGSFVRNEQFF. CDR3 nucleotide sequence: TGTGCCAGCAGCTCGGGGGGTAGCGGGAGTTTTGTAAGGAATGAGCAGTTCTTC.

This clonotype was seen repeatedly, ten times or more. J is TRBJ2-7 and V is TRBV27, with unresolved D. Trimming took off 1 base at V and 2 bases at J, with 9 bases between the two ends. Per the germline V gene, CDR1 is MNHEY and CDR2 is SMNVEV (reference sequence). The CDR3 spans 14 residues. The CDR3 DNA sequence: TGTGCCAGCAGTTTATTTACTATTCCCTACGAGCAGTACTTC. Translation gives CASSLFTIPYEQYF.

This clonotype was recorded at least ten times. CDR3 protein: CASSRDREADTQYF. Here the CDR3 DNA reads TGCGCCAGCAGCCGGGACAGGGAGGCAGATACGCAGTATTTT. The chain links TRBV5-1 to TRBJ2-3; TRBD1 aligns across 9 bases. Germline CDR1 is SGHRS and CDR2 is YFSETQ. After removal of 4 bases from V and 4 bases from J, the junction contained 4 bases not matched to a gene. The length of the CDR3 is 14 residues.

In its sample, this clonotype was seen a few times. This chain connects TRBV29-1 to TRBJ2-5; 9 bases are shared with TRBD2. Germline CDR1 SQVTM, CDR2 ANQGSEA. CDR3 length equals 14 residues. V trimming: 4 bases; J trimming: 5 bases; junction bases outside the gene matches: 8. In DNA form, the CDR3 reads TGCAGCGTTGTCGTAGCGGGAGTCAGGGAGACCCAGTACTTC. Translated, it gives CSVVVAGVRETQYF.

The chain recombines TRBV29-1 with TRBJ2-7; D is unclear. V lost 6 bases and J 0 bases, leaving 12 bases between the germline ends. The germline gives CDR1 SQVTM, CDR2 ANQGSEA. This CDR3 is built from 13 residues. CDR3 residues: CSVRSTDSYEQYF. In nucleotides, the CDR3 is TGCAGCGTCCGCAGCACAGACTCCTACGAGCAGTACTTC.

V gene TRBV11-2 combines with J gene TRBJ2-1; the match to TRBD2 covers 12 bases. J lost 9 bases, V lost 3 bases, and 12 bases had no gene match. Germline lookup yields CDR1 SGHAT and CDR2 FQNNGV. This CDR3 contains 17 residues. CDR3 coding DNA: TGTGCCAGCAGCTTGGTTTCTAGCGGGGGGGCTCTTGGTGAGCAGTTCTTC. Translating gives CASSLVSSGGALGEQFF.

This clonotype was seen many times. This chain joins TRBV6-5 and TRBJ2-1, with 7 nucleotides matching TRBD2. From germline, CDR1 is MNHEY and CDR2 SVGAGI. J lost 13 bases, V lost 7 bases, and 7 bases had no gene match. This CDR3 comprises 11 residues. CDR3 sequence: CASTTGLDQFF. The CDR3 nucleotides are TGTGCCAGCACCACAGGACTAGATCAGTTCTTC.

The chain has TRBV2 and TRBJ2-2; 7 bases line up with TRBD2. In germline, CDR1 is SNHLY, CDR2 FYNNEI. The CDR3 consists of 14 residues. V dropped 8 bases and J dropped 0; count of bases not matched to a gene: 3. The CDR3: CASSGRANTGELFF. The CDR3 nucleotides read TGTGCCAGCTCGGGGAGGGCGAACACCGGGGAGCTGTTTTTT.